This is a list of T cell receptor beta chains from one sample in a study of identical twins. TCRdb fed the 5' RACE reads into MiXCR, producing one record per CDR3 protein. The repertoire holds 1.5 million to 2 million distinct CDR3 sequences, with less than 35% as singletons. Sequencing was done on a sample of cord blood. The receptors were gathered from a newborn girl in good health. The CDR3 runs from the conserved cysteine through the conserved F or W.

J: TRBJ1-1
V: TRBV20-1
CDR3: CSASPGGFEAFF

J: TRBJ2-7
V: TRBV11-2
CDR3: CASSSGLARPSYEQYF

J: TRBJ1-1
V: TRBV28
CDR3: CASSLYRQGRLNTEAFF

J: TRBJ2-5
V: TRBV10-2
CDR3: CASRGQGKTQYF

J: TRBJ2-7
V: TRBV2
CDR3: CASSDWDRLKYEQYF

J: TRBJ2-1
V: TRBV6-6
CDR3: CASSNPQGALYNEQFF

J: TRBJ1-1
V: TRBV18
CDR3: CASSDWEVNTGAFF

J: TRBJ1-2
V: TRBV6-1
CDR3: CASSEALQIYGYTF

J: TRBJ2-1
V: TRBV4-1
CDR3: CASSQDLRTSGIRSSYNEQFF

J: TRBJ2-1
V: TRBV21-1
CDR3: CASSHFDYGEQFF

J: TRBJ1-2
V: TRBV3-1
CDR3: CASSQEEGAYYGYTF

J: TRBJ2-3
V: TRBV7-8
CDR3: CASIQWGKDTQYF

J: TRBJ2-1
V: TRBV24-1
CDR3: CATSDFAGPTSDNEQFF

J: TRBJ2-1
V: TRBV20-1
CDR3: CSAPGLAVHNEQFF

J: .
V: TRBV3-1
CDR3: CASSQDVGTSYNEQYF

J: TRBJ2-4
V: TRBV27
CDR3: CASAPGQGFLAKNIQYF

J: TRBJ1-1
V: TRBV6-2/TRBV6-3
CDR3: CATRGSTGEAFF

J: TRBJ2-7
V: TRBV12-3/TRBV12-4
CDR3: CASSLTSGRRGGQYF

J: TRBJ2-6
V: TRBV29-1
CDR3: CSVPFTGFGANVLTF

J: TRBJ2-7
V: TRBV11-2
CDR3: CASSLEVSYEQYF

J: TRBJ1-6
V: TRBV20-1
CDR3: CSVRSQYNSPLHF

J: TRBJ1-2
V: TRBV20-1
CDR3: CSARDTAAPNYGYTF

J: TRBJ1-2
V: TRBV6-1
CDR3: CASKFAGGTSNYGYTF

J: TRBJ2-1
V: TRBV19
CDR3: CASSMIPPGQGKQFF

J: TRBJ2-1
V: TRBV9
CDR3: CASSVAENNEQFF

J: TRBJ2-3
V: TRBV7-9
CDR3: CASSFVRVASPSTDTQYF

J: TRBJ2-7
V: TRBV6-1
CDR3: CASNSGQGIYEQYF

J: TRBJ2-4
V: TRBV20-1
CDR3: CSARGYSATKNIQYF

J: TRBJ2-1
V: TRBV4-2
CDR3: CASSRIAGGDGEQFF

J: TRBJ2-7
V: TRBV2
CDR3: CATRSQWAGYEQYF

J: TRBJ2-2
V: TRBV20-1
CDR3: CSAPGTGELFF

J: TRBJ2-1
V: TRBV5-6
CDR3: CASSLGDRIDLYNEQFF

J: TRBJ1-2
V: TRBV6-1
CDR3: CASSESAWRAYGYTF

J: TRBJ2-7
V: TRBV30
CDR3: CAGTSGLYEQYF

J: TRBJ2-7
V: TRBV12-3/TRBV12-4
CDR3: CASSHGLAYEQYF

J: TRBJ2-5
V: TRBV20-1
CDR3: CSAIDQRGYNEQYF

J: TRBJ2-7
V: TRBV20-1
CDR3: CSARRDQSLYEQYF

J: TRBJ2-3
V: TRBV5-6
CDR3: CASSLYSAGSYTQYF

J: TRBJ1-4
V: TRBV6-1
CDR3: CASRGARGRNEKLFF

J: .
V: TRBV7-2
CDR3: CASSLTPTSEQYF

J: TRBJ1-2
V: TRBV5-1
CDR3: CASSHLRTEGYYGYTF

J: TRBJ2-7
V: TRBV20-1
CDR3: CSASHRGGDEQYF

J: TRBJ1-5
V: TRBV11-2
CDR3: CASSSSGDSNQPQHF

J: TRBJ1-6
V: TRBV6-5
CDR3: CASRQGVGSPLHF